These 32 T cell receptor beta chains were sequenced from one sample in a study of shared clonotypes between healthy human individuals. Naive CD8 isolation took CD45RO-negative cells positively selected for CCR7 and excluded terminally differentiated effector memory CD45RA+ cells. Method: immunoSEQ multiplex PCR; TCRdb's copy keeps in-frame clones and lacks some. The sample includes over 750,000 clones, 90% to 98% seen only once; the top ten take over 0.2%. The sequenced sample was naive CD8+ T cells sorted from blood. These TCRs come from a man aged 25-45 years in good health.

The chain links TRBV11-2 to TRBJ2-1; TRBD1 matches at 9 bases. Germline-derived CDR1 and CDR2 are SGHAT and FQNNGV. The CDR3 consists of 18 residues. The V and J ends lost 4 bases and 6 bases, in that order; junction bases with no gene match: 16. CDR3 coding DNA: TGTGCCAGCAGCTCAGTTACCTCAACGGGACAGGGCCTCAATGAGCAGTTCTTC. Its protein is CASSSVTSTGQGLNEQFF.

V gene TRBV19 combines with J gene TRBJ2-1; D tentatively reads TRBD1 or TRBD2 (7 bases each). The CDR3 totals 17 residues. Germline loops: CDR1 LNHDA, CDR2 SQIVND (reference sequence). Trimming took off 3 bases at V and 4 bases at J, with 19 bases between the two ends. The CDR3 DNA follows: TGTGCCAGTAGTATGGTCCAGGGGGAGGGCAATTACAATGAGCAGTTCTTC. This codes for CASSMVQGEGNYNEQFF. Supplemented by reference TRBV19 and TRBJ2-1, the full variable domain reads DGGITQSPKYLFRKEGQNVTLSCEQNLNHDAMYWYRQDPGQGLRLIYYSQIVNDFQKGDIAEGYSVSREKKESFPLTVTSAQKNPTAFYLCASSMVQGEGNYNEQFFGPGTRLTVL.

The V call is TRBV5-1, the J call TRBJ2-6; 9 bases line up with TRBD1. The CDR3 covers 19 residues. V was pared by 1 base and J by 0 bases, with 8 bases of the junction left unmatched. Germline V gene lookup returns CDR1 SGHRS and CDR2 YFSETQ. The CDR3: CASSLRFGQGSSGANVLTF. In DNA, the CDR3 is TGCGCCAGCAGCTTGCGGTTTGGACAGGGGAGCTCTGGGGCCAACGTCCTGACTTTC.

The rearrangement links TRBV30 to TRBJ2-7; tentatively, D is TRBD1 (5 bases). Trimming took 2 bases from V and 3 from J, leaving 8 bases between them. CDR3 length equals 12 residues. CDR1 is GTSNPN, CDR2 SVGIG, per germline (reference sequence). CDR3 amino acids: CAWSSDSYEQYF. CDR3 bases: TGTGCCTGGAGTTCTGACAGCTACGAGCAGTACTTC.

This chain uses TRBV7-9 with TRBJ1-1, with D tentatively TRBD1 (5 bases). This CDR3 is 15 amino acids long. In germline, CDR1 is SEHNR, CDR2 FQNEAQ (reference sequence). V lost 1 base and J lost 4, with 13 bases in between. The CDR3 region is CASSLVQGRGTEAFF. The CDR3 DNA reads TGTGCCAGCAGCTTAGTTCAGGGCCGGGGCACTGAAGCTTTCTTT.

The genes are TRBV10-2 and TRBJ2-2, with D unclear. In germline, CDR1 is WSHSY, CDR2 SAAADI. The CDR3 has 14 amino acids. V was trimmed by 8 bases and J by 0 bases, leaving 10 bases between them. The CDR3 bases are TGCGCCAGCTCCCCGGGCCCGAACACCGGGGAGCTGTTTTTT. This encodes CASSPGPNTGELFF.

V is TRBV4-3 and J is TRBJ2-3; either TRBD1 or TRBD2 may supply D (5 bases each). Trimming removed 3 bases from V and 6 bases from J, with 13 bases in between. The CDR3 runs to 14 residues. CDR1 and CDR2 (germline): LGHNA, YSLEER. This CDR3 is CASSQGSGPDTQYF. CDR3 bases: TGCGCCAGCAGCCAGGGGTCGGGGCCCGATACGCAGTATTTT.

This clone was detected only once. The same CDR3 arises from other DNA sequences in this sample as well. The V and J genes are TRBV4-1 and TRBJ2-7; D unresolved. Per germline, CDR1 MGHRA and CDR2 YSYEKL. This CDR3 contains 15 residues. V was clipped by 0 bases and J by 2 bases, with 11 bases between them. CDR3 in DNA: TGCGCCAGCAGCCAAGAAGGAACCCGAACCTACGAGCAGTACTTC. Protein product: CASSQEGTRTYEQYF.

The V call is TRBV5-4, the J call TRBJ2-5; 11 nucleotides line up with TRBD2. The germline gives CDR1 SGHNT, CDR2 YYREEE (reference sequence). The CDR3 sequence is 14 residues long. V trimming: 6 bases; J trimming: 5 bases; junction bases outside the gene matches: 6. The CDR3 region has the DNA TGTGCCAGCACCACGGGACTAGCGGATGAGACCCAGTACTTC. Translated: CASTTGLADETQYF. Filled out from reference TRBV5-4 and TRBJ2-5, the complete variable domain reads ETGVTQSPTHLIKTRGQQVTLRCSSQSGHNTVSWYQQALGQGPQFIFQYYREEENGRGNFPPRFSGLQFPNYSSELNVNALELDDSALYLCASTTGLADETQYFGPGTRLLVL.

The chain joins TRBV27 to TRBJ2-1; 13 positions agree with TRBD2. Germline lookup yields CDR1 MNHEY and CDR2 SMNVEV (reference sequence). This CDR3 has 15 residues. The V segment lost 8 bases and the J segment 7 bases; nucleotides outside the gene matches: 8. CDR3 bases: TGTGCCAGCGGCGCCGGGACTAGCGGGAAGAATGAGCAGTTCTTC. Encoded protein: CASGAGTSGKNEQFF.

This clone occurred once. Distinct nucleotide sequences in the sample also encode this CDR3. The V call is TRBV9, the J call TRBJ1-1; D is unclear. V was trimmed by 3 bases and J by 2 bases, leaving 5 bases between them. This CDR3 is 12 amino acids long. Germline CDR1 SGDLS, CDR2 YYNGEE. CDR3 sequence: CASSALNTEAFF. The DNA of the CDR3 is TGTGCCAGCAGCGCCCTTAACACTGAAGCTTTCTTT. Full variable domain (remainder filled in from reference TRBV9 and TRBJ1-1): DSGVTQTPKHLITATGQRVTLRCSPRSGDLSVYWYQQSLDQGLQFLIQYYNGEERAKGNILERFSAQQFPDLHSELNLSSLELGDSALYFCASSALNTEAFFGQGTRLTVV.

This rearrangement joins TRBV6-6 to TRBJ2-2; 11 nucleotides line up with TRBD2. There are 15 residues in the CDR3. Germline V gives CDR1 MNHNY, CDR2 SVGAGI (reference sequence). V lost 2 bases, J lost 6 bases, and 2 bases stayed unmatched. The CDR3 loop reads CASSYLAGGAGELFF. The CDR3, as DNA: TGTGCCAGCAGTTACCTAGCGGGAGGCGCCGGGGAGCTGTTTTTT.

This clone was seen more than once but under ten times. The chain combines TRBV16 with TRBJ2-7; 8 nucleotides align to TRBD2. CDR1 and CDR2 (germline): KGHSY, FQNENV. This CDR3 region has 15 residues. The J segment lost 2 bases and the V segment lost 2 bases, leaving 5 bases of the junction unmatched. CDR3 nucleotides: TGTGCCAGCAGCCAAGGGGTAGCGGGACCCTACGAGCAGTACTTC. Translation gives CASSQGVAGPYEQYF.

J is TRBJ2-1 and V is TRBV27; TRBD2 matches 9 bases. V trimming: 0 bases; J trimming: 1 base; junction bases outside the gene matches: 4. Per germline, CDR1 MNHEY and CDR2 SMNVEV (reference sequence). There are 17 residues in the CDR3. The CDR3 DNA is TGTGCCAGCAGTTTATCGGCGGGAGGGCCTTCCTACAATGAGCAGTTCTTC. Translating gives CASSLSAGGPSYNEQFF.

This clone was seen only a few times. The J gene is TRBJ2-7, the V gene TRBV7-6; D is unclear. Looked up from germline, CDR1 is SGHVS and CDR2 is FNYEAQ. This CDR3 is built from 14 residues. V was clipped by 2 bases and J by 0 bases, with 8 bases between them. CDR3: CASSLITASYEQYF. The CDR3, as DNA: TGTGCCAGCAGCTTAATCACAGCCTCCTACGAGCAGTACTTC.

The genes are TRBV10-3 and TRBJ2-1; 7 positions match TRBD2. From germline, CDR1 is ENHRY and CDR2 SYGVKD. J gave up 8 bases and V 6 bases, and 13 bases lay outside the gene matches. This CDR3 region has 15 residues. Written as DNA, the CDR3 is TGTGCCATCAGAAGGTTGGGAGGGCCCTCGGATGAGCAGTTCTTC. This codes for CAIRRLGGPSDEQFF.

The chain joins TRBV18 to TRBJ2-2; weak D call: TRBD2 (6 bases). V lost 8 bases and J 9 bases, leaving 10 bases between the germline ends. The CDR3 has 11 residues. Germline-derived CDR1 and CDR2 are KGHSH and LQKENI. The CDR3 here is CASTGDRELFF. CDR3 bases: TGTGCCAGCACGGGGGATCGGGAGCTGTTTTTT. Together with reference TRBV18 and TRBJ2-2, the CDR3 gives the full variable domain: NAGVMQNPRHLVRRRGQEARLRCSPMKGHSHVYWYRQLPEEGLKFMVYLQKENIIDESGMPKERFSAEFPKEGPSILRIQQVVRGDSAAYFCASTGDRELFFGEGSRLTVL.

The V and J genes are TRBV6-1 and TRBJ2-7, with TRBD2 identical over 12 bases. Trimming at V came to 3 bases and at J to 6 bases, leaving 3 bases not matched to a gene. There are 14 residues in the CDR3. The germline V gene encodes CDR1 MNHNS and CDR2 SASEGT. CDR3 region: CASSDRLAGVEQYF. The DNA of the CDR3 is TGTGCCAGCAGTGACCGACTAGCGGGAGTCGAGCAGTACTTC.

The chain carries TRBV9 and TRBJ2-3; a weak D match, TRBD1 (6 bases). Germline V gives CDR1 SGDLS, CDR2 YYNGEE. This CDR3 contains 17 residues. Between the trimmed V and J ends, which lost 3 bases and 0 bases, there was a span of 17 bases. CDR3 in DNA: TGTGCCAGCAGCGCCAACCGGGACAACCCTAGCACAGATACGCAGTATTTT. This sequence encodes CASSANRDNPSTDTQYF.

The chain has TRBV5-6 and TRBJ2-7, with D perhaps TRBD2 (7 bases). Germline values: CDR1 SGHDT, CDR2 YYEEEE. The CDR3 totals 13 residues. V lost 4 bases and J lost 5, with 13 bases in between. The CDR3 reads CASSTGGLNEQYF. In nucleotides, the CDR3 is TGTGCCAGCAGCACCGGGGGGCTGAACGAGCAGTACTTC. The full variable domain, with the rest looked up from reference TRBV5-6 and TRBJ2-7, is DAGVTQSPTHLIKTRGQQVTLRCSPKSGHDTVSWYQQALGQGPQFIFQYYEEEERQRGNFPDRFSGHQFPNYSSELNVNALLLGDSALYLCASSTGGLNEQYFGPGTRLTVT.

This rearrangement joins TRBV19 to TRBJ1-5; D ambiguous. CDR1 and CDR2 from the germline V gene are LNHDA and SQIVND (reference sequence). The CDR3 is made up of 12 amino acids. Trimming cost V 8 bases and J 6 bases, with 11 bases left between them. The CDR3 sequence: CASRGVGQPQHF. CDR3 DNA sequence: TGTGCCAGTCGAGGAGTAGGTCAGCCCCAGCATTTT. The whole variable domain, remainder taken from reference TRBV19 and TRBJ1-5, is DGGITQSPKYLFRKEGQNVTLSCEQNLNHDAMYWYRQDPGQGLRLIYYSQIVNDFQKGDIAEGYSVSREKKESFPLTVTSAQKNPTAFYLCASRGVGQPQHFGDGTRLSIL.

This clone was picked up a small number of times. The V and J genes are TRBV9 and TRBJ2-3; D is unclear. The CDR3 spans 12 residues. Trimming took off 3 bases at V and 5 bases at J, with 7 bases between the two ends. The germline V gene encodes CDR1 SGDLS and CDR2 YYNGEE. The CDR3 loop is CASSDQLDTQYF. DNA for the CDR3: TGTGCCAGCAGCGACCAATTAGATACGCAGTATTTT.

This chain uses TRBV29-1 with TRBJ2-1; 11 bases are shared with TRBD2. Germline CDR1 and CDR2: SQVTM and ANQGSEA. There are 13 residues in the CDR3. The CDR3 sequence is CQFTSGSSNEQFF. The CDR3 DNA follows: TGCCAATTTACTAGCGGGAGTTCAAATGAGCAGTTCTTC.

Only a few counts were recorded for this clone. CDR3 bases: TGTGCCAGCAGCTTAGCCCCCGGGGTTAGCGGGTTTTACGAGCAGTACTTC. This sequence encodes CASSLAPGVSGFYEQYF. V gene TRBV7-2 combines with J gene TRBJ2-7, with 7 bases identical to TRBD2. CDR1 SGHTA and CDR2 FQGNSA come from the germline V gene. The V gene end was trimmed by 0 bases and the J gene end by 4 bases; junction bases not matched to a gene: 12. This CDR3 is built from 17 residues.

The rearrangement joins TRBV11-2 to TRBJ1-1; D is unresolved. Trimming pared 5 bases from V and 4 bases from J, leaving 20 bases between. CDR3 length: 16 amino acids. The germline gives CDR1 SGHAT, CDR2 FQNNGV. CDR3 sequence: CASSPPVSGEGTEAFF. The CDR3 DNA is TGTGCCAGCAGCCCTCCCGTTAGCGGGGAGGGCACTGAAGCTTTCTTT. Drawing the rest from reference TRBV11-2 and TRBJ1-1, the complete variable domain is EAGVAQSPRYKIIEKRQSVAFWCNPISGHATLYWYQQILGQGPKLLIQFQNNGVVDDSQLPKDRFSAERLKGVDSTLKIQPAKLEDSAVYLCASSPPVSGEGTEAFFGQGTRLTVV.

This chain links TRBV7-9 with TRBJ2-3; D is ambiguous. In germline, CDR1 is SEHNR, CDR2 FQNEAQ (reference sequence). CDR3 length: 14 residues. The V gene lost 2 bases and the J gene lost 2 bases, with 8 bases spanning the gap. CDR3: CASSLMSNTDTQYF. The DNA of the CDR3 is TGTGCCAGCAGCTTAATGTCTAACACAGATACGCAGTATTTT. The whole variable domain, remainder taken from reference TRBV7-9 and TRBJ2-3, is DTGVSQNPRHKITKRGQNVTFRCDPISEHNRLYWYRQTLGQGPEFLTYFQNEAQLEKSRLLSDRFSAERPKGSFSTLEIQRTEQGDSAMYLCASSLMSNTDTQYFGPGTRLTVL.

The chain's CDR3 is CASSEGDSTGELFF. CDR3 DNA: TGCGCCAGCAGCGAAGGCGACAGCACCGGGGAGCTGTTTTTT. The chain carries TRBV4-1 and TRBJ2-2, with D tentatively TRBD1 (5 bases). Germline V gene data show CDR1 as MGHRA and CDR2 as YSYEKL. Trimming took off 5 bases at V and 4 bases at J, with 11 bases between the two ends. The CDR3 spans 14 residues.

The chain recombines TRBV2 with TRBJ2-1; unclear D gene. Germline V gene lookup returns CDR1 SNHLY and CDR2 FYNNEI. The CDR3 loop spans 15 amino acids. V was cut by 6 bases and J by 0 bases, with 12 bases left in between. DNA of the CDR3: TGTGCCAGCAGCCCGGAAGTCAGCTCCTACAATGAGCAGTTCTTC. It codes for CASSPEVSSYNEQFF.

About this clone: Other nucleotide sequences from this sample produce the same CDR3. The chain recombines TRBV14 with TRBJ2-7; D possibly corresponds to TRBD1 (5 bases). The CDR3 runs 14 residues. The V gene lost 3 bases and the J gene lost 0 bases, with 9 bases spanning the gap. The germline gives CDR1 SGHDN, CDR2 FVKESK. The CDR3 reads CASSQGQISYEQYF. DNA for the CDR3: TGTGCCAGCAGCCAGGGGCAGATCTCCTACGAGCAGTACTTC. Drawing the rest from reference TRBV14 and TRBJ2-7, the complete variable domain is EAGVTQFPSHSVIEKGQTVTLRCDPISGHDNLYWYRRVMGKEIKFLLHFVKESKQDESGMPNNRFLAERTGGTYSTLKVQPAELEDSGVYFCASSQGQISYEQYFGPGTRLTVT.

The V call is TRBV4-3, the J call TRBJ2-4, with 12 bases identical to TRBD2. There are 17 residues in the CDR3. Germline values: CDR1 LGHNA, CDR2 YSLEER. Losses at the gene ends were 1 base for V and 8 bases for J; bases not matched to a gene: 9. DNA of the CDR3: TGCGCCAGCAGCCAAGTACTAGCGGGAGGTGTAGGAGACATTCAGTACTTC. Translating gives CASSQVLAGGVGDIQYF.

V gene TRBV28 combines with J gene TRBJ2-3, with 15 positions matching TRBD2. With 7 bases clipped from V and 7 bases from J, the junction kept 6 bases outside the gene matches. The germline V gene has CDR1 MDHEN and CDR2 SYDVKM. The CDR3 has 15 residues. CDR3 sequence reads: CASTGLAGGANTQYF. CDR3 DNA: TGTGCCAGCACCGGACTAGCGGGAGGGGCAAATACGCAGTATTTT. The complete variable domain, with remaining parts taken from reference TRBV28 and TRBJ2-3, reads DVKVTQSSRYLVKRTGEKVFLECVQDMDHENMFWYRQDPGLGLRLIYFSYDVKMKEKGDIPEGYSVSREKKERFSLILESASTNQTSMYLCASTGLAGGANTQYFGPGTRLTVL.

The chain has TRBV7-9 and TRBJ2-5, with unresolved D. This CDR3 contains 15 residues. The V gene's germline CDR1 is SEHNR and CDR2 FQNEAQ (reference sequence). V was pared by 1 base and J by 4 bases, with 13 bases between. The CDR3, as DNA: TGTGCCAGCAGCTTAGACGCCGTTTCAAGAGAGACCCAGTACTTC. It yields the protein CASSLDAVSRETQYF.